Listed here is a single TCR beta chain. Trimming took off 5 bases at V and 0 bases at J, with 22 bases between the two ends. The CDR3 totals 19 residues. Germline loops: CDR1 MNHEY, CDR2 SMNVEV (reference sequence). The data belong to a study of a mutant IDH1 vaccine in newly diagnosed glioma. Clones were sequenced by immunoSEQ multiplex PCR, and TCRdb holds only the in-frame ones, with some missing. The sample comprises 45,000 to 60,000 clones, 60% to 85% of which are singletons, and 1.5% to 2% rests with the top ten. Indicated time point: baseline, week 1 (first vaccination visit). Stated treatment: pre-vaccination baseline after standard-of-care therapy.

The sample was PBMCs, taken from a glioma patient treated with radiotherapy, temozolomide or both. This receptor was obtained from a woman aged 40 to 55 with glioma. The gene calls are TRBV27 and TRBJ1-4; D is ambiguous. The CDR3 DNA reads as TGTGCCAGCAGTCGTTGGGCTCGGGAATGGACCGCAACTAATGAAAAACTGTTTTTT. This encodes CASSRWAREWTATNEKLFF.